The text below deals with one TCR beta chain. CDR3 length: 14 amino acids. V gave up 5 bases and J gave up 7 bases; unmatched junction bases: 10. Germline V CDR1 and CDR2: MNHEY, SMNVEV (reference sequence). Assay used: immunoSEQ multiplex PCR; TCRdb lists only in-frame clones, some missing. The data show approximately 290,000 clones, roughly 90% seen once. The source of the sample is a study of blood T cell repertoires in COVID-19. The receptor was derived from a woman aged 30 to 39 with COVID-19, enrolled during active disease. The chain employs TRBV27 and TRBJ1-1, with 7 bases lining up with TRBD1. Sample: peripheral blood. The CDR3: CASSPTGPSGEAFF. The DNA of the CDR3 is TGTGCCAGCAGTCCGACAGGGCCATCGGGTGAAGCTTTCTTT.